This TCR beta chain was recorded in a study of chemoradiotherapy in HPV16-positive cancers. V shed 4 bases, J shed 0 bases, and the junction held 15 bases outside the gene matches. Germline CDR1 reads SGHAT; CDR2 reads FQNNGV. The CDR3 totals 19 residues. For this clone: What it recognizes is unknown.

General study findings and limits: Candidate HPV-specific clones and E7-related TCR motifs grew in tumor during treatment.

Measured with immunoSEQ multiplex PCR; TCRdb has only the in-frame clones, and not every one. This sample yields 9,500 to 13,000 clones, of which 80% to 95% are seen a single time; under 2% belongs to the top ten. The material was blood, obtained from a patient who underwent chemoradiotherapy. The chain is built from TRBV11-2 and TRBJ1-2, with TRBD1 matching over 9 bases. The TCR was taken from a human donor with HPV-associated anogenital cancer. The CDR3 loop is CASSYHTGTGPIANYGYTF. DNA for the CDR3: TGTGCCAGCAGCTATCATACCGGGACAGGGCCCATAGCTAACTATGGCTACACCTTC.